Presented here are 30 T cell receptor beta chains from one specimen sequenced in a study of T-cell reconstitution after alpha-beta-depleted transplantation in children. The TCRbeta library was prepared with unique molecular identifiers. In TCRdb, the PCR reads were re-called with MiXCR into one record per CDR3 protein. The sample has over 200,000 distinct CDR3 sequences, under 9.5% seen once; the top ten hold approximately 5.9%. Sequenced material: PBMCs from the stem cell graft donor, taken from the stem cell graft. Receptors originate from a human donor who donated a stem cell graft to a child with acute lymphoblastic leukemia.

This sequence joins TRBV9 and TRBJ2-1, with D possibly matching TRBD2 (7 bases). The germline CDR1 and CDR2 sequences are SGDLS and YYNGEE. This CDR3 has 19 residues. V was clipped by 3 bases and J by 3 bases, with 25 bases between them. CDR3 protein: CASSGGGGGGRRSYNEQFF. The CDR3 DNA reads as TGTGCCAGCAGCGGGGGGGGCGGCGGGGGTCGCCGCAGCTACAATGAGCAGTTCTTC.

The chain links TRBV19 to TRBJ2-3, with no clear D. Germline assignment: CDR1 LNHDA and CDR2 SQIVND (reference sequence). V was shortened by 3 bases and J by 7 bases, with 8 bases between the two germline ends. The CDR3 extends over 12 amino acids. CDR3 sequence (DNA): TGTGCCAGTAGTATCTTGGGGAATACGCAGTATTTT. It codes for CASSILGNTQYF. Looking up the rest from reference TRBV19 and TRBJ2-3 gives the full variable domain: DGGITQSPKYLFRKEGQNVTLSCEQNLNHDAMYWYRQDPGQGLRLIYYSQIVNDFQKGDIAEGYSVSREKKESFPLTVTSAQKNPTAFYLCASSILGNTQYFGPGTRLTVL.

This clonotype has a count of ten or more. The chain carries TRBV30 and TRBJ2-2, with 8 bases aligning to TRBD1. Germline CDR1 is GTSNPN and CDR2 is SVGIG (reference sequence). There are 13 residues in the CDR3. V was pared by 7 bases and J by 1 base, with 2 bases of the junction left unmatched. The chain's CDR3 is CALGQENTGELFF. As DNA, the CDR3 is TGTGCCTTGGGACAGGAGAACACCGGGGAGCTGTTTTTT.

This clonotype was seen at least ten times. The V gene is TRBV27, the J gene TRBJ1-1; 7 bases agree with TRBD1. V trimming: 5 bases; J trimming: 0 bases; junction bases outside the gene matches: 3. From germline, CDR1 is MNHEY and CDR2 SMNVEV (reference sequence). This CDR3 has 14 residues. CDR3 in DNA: TGTGCCAGCAGTAAACAGGGGATGAACACTGAAGCTTTCTTT. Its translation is CASSKQGMNTEAFF.

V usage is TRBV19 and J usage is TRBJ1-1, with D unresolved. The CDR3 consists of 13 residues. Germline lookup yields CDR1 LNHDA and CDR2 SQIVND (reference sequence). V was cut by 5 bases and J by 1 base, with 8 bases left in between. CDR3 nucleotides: TGTGCCAGTAGTGGTCTTAGGAACACTGAAGCTTTCTTT. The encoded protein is CASSGLRNTEAFF.

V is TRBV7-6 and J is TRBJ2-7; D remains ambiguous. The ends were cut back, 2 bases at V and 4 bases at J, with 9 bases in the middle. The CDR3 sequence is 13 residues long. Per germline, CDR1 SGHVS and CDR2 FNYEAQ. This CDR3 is CASSLTEMYEQYF. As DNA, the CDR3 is TGTGCCAGCAGCTTAACGGAAATGTACGAGCAGTACTTC.

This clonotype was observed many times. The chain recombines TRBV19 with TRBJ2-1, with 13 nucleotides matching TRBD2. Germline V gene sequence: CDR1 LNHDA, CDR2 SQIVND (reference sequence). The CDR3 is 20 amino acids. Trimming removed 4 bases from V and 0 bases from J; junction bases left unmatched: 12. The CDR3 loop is CASSTPPGLAGSSSYNEQFF. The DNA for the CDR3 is TGTGCCAGTAGTACCCCCCCGGGACTAGCGGGGTCGAGCTCCTACAATGAGCAGTTCTTC.

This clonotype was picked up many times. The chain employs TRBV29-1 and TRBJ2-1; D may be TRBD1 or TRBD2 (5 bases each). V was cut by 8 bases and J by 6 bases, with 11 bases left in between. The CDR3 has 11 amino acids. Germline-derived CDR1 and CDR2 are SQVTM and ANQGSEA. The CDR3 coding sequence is TGCAGCTTTAAAGGGACCAATGAGCAGTTCTTC. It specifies CSFKGTNEQFF.

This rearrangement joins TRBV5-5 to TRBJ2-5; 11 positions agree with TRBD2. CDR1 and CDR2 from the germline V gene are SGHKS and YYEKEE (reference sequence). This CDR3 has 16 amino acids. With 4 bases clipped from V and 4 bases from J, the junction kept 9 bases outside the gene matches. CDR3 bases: TGTGCCAGCAGCCCCGCAGTAGCGGGGGGGAGAGAGACCCAGTACTTC. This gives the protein CASSPAVAGGRETQYF.

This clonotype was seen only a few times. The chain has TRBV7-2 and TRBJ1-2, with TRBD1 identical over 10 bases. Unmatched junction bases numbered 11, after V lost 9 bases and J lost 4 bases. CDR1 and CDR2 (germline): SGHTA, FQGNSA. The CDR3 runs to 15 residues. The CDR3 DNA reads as TGTGCCAGTTCTACCGGGACAGGGGTGTCCTATGGCTACACCTTC. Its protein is CASSTGTGVSYGYTF. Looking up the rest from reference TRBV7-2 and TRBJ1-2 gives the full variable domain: GAGVSQSPSNKVTEKGKDVELRCDPISGHTALYWYRQSLGQGLEFLIYFQGNSAPDKSGLPSDRFSAERTGGSVSTLTIQRTQQEDSAVYLCASSTGTGVSYGYTFGSGTRLTVV.

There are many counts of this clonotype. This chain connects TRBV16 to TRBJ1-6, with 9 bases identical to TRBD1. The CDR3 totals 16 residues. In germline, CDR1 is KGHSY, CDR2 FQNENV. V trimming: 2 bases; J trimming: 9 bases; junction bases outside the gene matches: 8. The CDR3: CASSQVPTGGGSPLHF. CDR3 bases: TGTGCCAGCAGCCAAGTCCCGACAGGGGGTGGTTCACCCCTCCACTTT. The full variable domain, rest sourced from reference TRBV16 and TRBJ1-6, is GEEVAQTPKHLVRGEGQKAKLYCAPIKGHSYVFWYQQVLKNEFKFLISFQNENVFDETGMPKERFSAKCLPNSPCSLEIQATKLEDSAVYFCASSQVPTGGGSPLHFGNGTRLTVT.

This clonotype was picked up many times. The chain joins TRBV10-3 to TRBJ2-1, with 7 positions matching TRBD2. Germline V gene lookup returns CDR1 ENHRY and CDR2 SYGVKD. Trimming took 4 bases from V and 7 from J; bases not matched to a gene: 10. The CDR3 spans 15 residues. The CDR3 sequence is CAISGPSGGGNEQFF. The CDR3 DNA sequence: TGTGCCATCAGTGGACCTAGCGGAGGTGGGAATGAGCAGTTCTTC.

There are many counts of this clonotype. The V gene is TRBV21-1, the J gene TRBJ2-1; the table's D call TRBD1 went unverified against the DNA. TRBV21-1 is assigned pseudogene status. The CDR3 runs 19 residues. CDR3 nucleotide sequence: TGTGCCAGCAGCAAAAGGACAGGACAGGACAACACCTACTACAATGAGCAGTTCTTC. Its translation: CASSKRTGQDNTYYNEQFF.

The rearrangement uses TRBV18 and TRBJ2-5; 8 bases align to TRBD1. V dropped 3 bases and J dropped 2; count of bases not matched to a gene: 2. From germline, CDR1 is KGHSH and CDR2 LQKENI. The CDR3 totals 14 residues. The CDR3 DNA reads TGTGCCAGCTCACCGGACAGGGCACAAGAGACCCAGTACTTC. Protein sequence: CASSPDRAQETQYF.

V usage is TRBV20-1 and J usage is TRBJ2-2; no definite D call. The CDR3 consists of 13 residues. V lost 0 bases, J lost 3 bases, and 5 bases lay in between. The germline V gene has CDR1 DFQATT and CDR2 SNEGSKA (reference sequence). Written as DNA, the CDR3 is TGCAGTGCTAGAGATCTTGACACCGGGGAGCTGTTTTTT. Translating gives CSARDLDTGELFF.

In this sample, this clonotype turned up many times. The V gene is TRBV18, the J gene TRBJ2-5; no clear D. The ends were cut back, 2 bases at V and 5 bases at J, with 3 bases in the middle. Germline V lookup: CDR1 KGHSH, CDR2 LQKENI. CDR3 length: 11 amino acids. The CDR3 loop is CASSPDETQYF. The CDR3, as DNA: TGTGCCAGCTCACCAGATGAGACCCAGTACTTC.

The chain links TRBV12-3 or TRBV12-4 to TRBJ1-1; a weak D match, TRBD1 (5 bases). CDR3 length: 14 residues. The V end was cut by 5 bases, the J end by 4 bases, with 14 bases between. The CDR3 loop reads CASSPQGYSTEAFF. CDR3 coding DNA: TGTGCCAGCAGTCCTCAGGGTTACAGCACTGAAGCTTTCTTT.

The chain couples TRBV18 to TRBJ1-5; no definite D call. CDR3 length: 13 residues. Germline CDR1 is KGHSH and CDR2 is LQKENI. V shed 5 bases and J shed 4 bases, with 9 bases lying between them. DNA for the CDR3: TGTGCCAGCTCAGCGAGCAATAATCAGCCCCAGCATTTT. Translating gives CASSASNNQPQHF. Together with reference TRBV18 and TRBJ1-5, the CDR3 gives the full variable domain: NAGVMQNPRHLVRRRGQEARLRCSPMKGHSHVYWYRQLPEEGLKFMVYLQKENIIDESGMPKERFSAEFPKEGPSILRIQQVVRGDSAAYFCASSASNNQPQHFGDGTRLSIL.

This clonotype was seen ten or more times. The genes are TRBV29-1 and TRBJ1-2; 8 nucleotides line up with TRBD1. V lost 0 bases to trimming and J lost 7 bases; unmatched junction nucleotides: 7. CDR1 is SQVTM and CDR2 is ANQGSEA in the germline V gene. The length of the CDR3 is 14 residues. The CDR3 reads CSVEEGQGFGGYTF. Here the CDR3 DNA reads TGCAGCGTTGAAGAAGGACAGGGTTTCGGTGGCTACACCTTC.

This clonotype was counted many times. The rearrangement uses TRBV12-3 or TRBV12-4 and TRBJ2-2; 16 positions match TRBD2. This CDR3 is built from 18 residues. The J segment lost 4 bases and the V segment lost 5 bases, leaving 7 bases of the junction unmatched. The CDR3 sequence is CASSTGTSGGASTGELFF. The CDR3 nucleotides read TGTGCCAGCAGTACCGGGACTAGCGGGGGGGCGAGCACCGGGGAGCTGTTTTTT.

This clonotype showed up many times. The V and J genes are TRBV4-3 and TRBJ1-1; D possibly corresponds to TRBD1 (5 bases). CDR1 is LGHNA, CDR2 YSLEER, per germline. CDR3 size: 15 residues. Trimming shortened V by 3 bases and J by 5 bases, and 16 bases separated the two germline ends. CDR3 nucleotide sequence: TGCGCCAGCAGCCACAATAAGGGGCTAAAGACTGAAGCTTTCTTT. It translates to CASSHNKGLKTEAFF.

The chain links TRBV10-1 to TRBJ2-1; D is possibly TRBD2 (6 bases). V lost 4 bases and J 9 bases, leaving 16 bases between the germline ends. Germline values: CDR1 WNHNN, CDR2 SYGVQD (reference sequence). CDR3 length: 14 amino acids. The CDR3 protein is CASSGGGTVVEQFF. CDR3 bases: TGCGCCAGCAGTGGTGGGGGGACGGTGGTTGAGCAGTTCTTC.

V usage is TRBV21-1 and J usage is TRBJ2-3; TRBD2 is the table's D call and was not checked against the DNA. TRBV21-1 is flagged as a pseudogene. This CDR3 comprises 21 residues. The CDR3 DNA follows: TGTGCCAGCAGCAAAGCTCAAGTGGCTAGCGGGGGGGTTGTTCACATGGATACGCAGTATTTT. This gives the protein CASSKAQVASGGVVHMDTQYF.

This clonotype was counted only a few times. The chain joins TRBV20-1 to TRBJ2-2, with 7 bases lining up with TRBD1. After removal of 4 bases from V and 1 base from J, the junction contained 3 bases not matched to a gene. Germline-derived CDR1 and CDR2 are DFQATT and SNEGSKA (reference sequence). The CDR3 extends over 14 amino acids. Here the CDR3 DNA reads TGCAGTGCTAACAGGGGCTTGAACACCGGGGAGCTGTTTTTT. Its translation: CSANRGLNTGELFF.

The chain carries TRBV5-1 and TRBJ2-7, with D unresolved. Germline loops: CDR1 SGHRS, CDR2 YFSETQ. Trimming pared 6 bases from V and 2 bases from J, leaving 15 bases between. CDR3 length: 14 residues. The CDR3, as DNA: TGCGCCAGCACCCGAGAGGCACGCACCTACGAGCAGTACTTC. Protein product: CASTREARTYEQYF.

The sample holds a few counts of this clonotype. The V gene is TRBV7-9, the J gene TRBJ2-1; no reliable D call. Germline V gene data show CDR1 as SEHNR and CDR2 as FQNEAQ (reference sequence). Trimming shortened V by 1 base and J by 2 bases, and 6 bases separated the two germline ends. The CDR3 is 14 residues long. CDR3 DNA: TGTGCCAGCAGCTTAGACGCCCCCTACAATGAGCAGTTCTTC. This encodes CASSLDAPYNEQFF.

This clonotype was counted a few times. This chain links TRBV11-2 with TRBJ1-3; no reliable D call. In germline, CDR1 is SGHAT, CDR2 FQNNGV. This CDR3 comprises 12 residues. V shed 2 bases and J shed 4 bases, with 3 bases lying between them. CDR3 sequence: CASSLQGNTIYF. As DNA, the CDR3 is TGTGCCAGCAGCTTACAGGGAAACACCATATATTTT.

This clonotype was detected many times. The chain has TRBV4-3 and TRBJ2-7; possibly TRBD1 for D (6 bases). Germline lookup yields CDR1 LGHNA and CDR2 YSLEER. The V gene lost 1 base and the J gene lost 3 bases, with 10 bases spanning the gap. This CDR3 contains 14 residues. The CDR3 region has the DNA TGCGCCAGCAGCCAAGGACAGGAGAACTACGAGCAGTACTTC. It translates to CASSQGQENYEQYF.

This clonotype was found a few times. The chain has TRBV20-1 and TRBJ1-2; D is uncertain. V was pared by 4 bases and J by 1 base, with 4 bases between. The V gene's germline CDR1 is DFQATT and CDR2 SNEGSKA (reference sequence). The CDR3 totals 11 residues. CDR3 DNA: TGCAGTGCTAAGGATAACTATGGCTACACCTTC. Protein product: CSAKDNYGYTF.

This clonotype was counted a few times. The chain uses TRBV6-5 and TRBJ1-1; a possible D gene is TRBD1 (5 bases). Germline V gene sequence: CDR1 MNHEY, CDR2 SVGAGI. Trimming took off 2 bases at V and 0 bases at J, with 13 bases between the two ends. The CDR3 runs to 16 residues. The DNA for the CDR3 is TGTGCCAGCAGTTACCGACAGCCCGGATTGAACACTGAAGCTTTCTTT. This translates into CASSYRQPGLNTEAFF.